The T cell receptor beta chain under discussion was sequenced for a study of T cells in Graves' hyperthyroidism and ophthalmopathy. RNA transcripts provided the source from which TCR beta CDR3 regions were amplified. With the HTBI primer set, the TCR CDR3 went through a first round of RT-PCR. TCRdb re-analysed the multiplex PCR reads in MiXCR, keeping a single row per CDR3 protein. This table has hundreds of thousands of distinct CDR3 sequences, more than 30% appearing once. Patients counted as stable if ophthalmopathy did not develop within 18 months. As regards this clonotype: Sequence at one end of the junction differs from germline and may be a read error.

Germline V gives CDR1 SGHAT, CDR2 FQNNGV. The CDR3 extends over 15 amino acids. This TCR was recovered from a man aged 18 to 35 with Graves' hyperthyroidism. Sequencing input: blood. The rearrangement joins TRBV11-2 to TRBJ1-2; D unclear. CDR3 coding DNA: TGCGCCAGCAGCCAAGATTTAGGCGGTCCCTATGGCTACACCTTC. Its translation: CASSQDLGGPYGYTF.